This T cell receptor (beta chain) derives from a study of tumor and adjacent non-tumor tissue in lung cancer. Study-level information: Histology: 12 adenocarcinoma, a couple of squamous cell carcinoma, 1 small cell lung cancer.

Three rounds of nested PCR, following a modified ARM-PCR protocol, produced the TCRbeta library. MiXCR was run by TCRdb on the multiplex PCR reads, yielding one entry per CDR3 protein. Of about 110,000 distinct CDR3 sequences listed, about 80% are singletons. This CDR3 is 12 amino acids long. This sample's RNA came from whole unsorted tissue. Between August and November 2014, newly diagnosed, chemotherapy-naive lung cancer patients underwent thoracic surgery in China. This clonotype appeared a single time. Its antigen is unidentified. Germline and junction disagree at one end, which may indicate a read error. Findings and caveats of the study: In normal lung, the top 100 clones were significantly more dominant than in tumor. Tumor tissue had significantly higher TCR diversity than normal lung.

The source material was lung tumor tissue. The chain carries TRBV12-3 or TRBV12-4 and TRBJ2-1; tentative D call: TRBD1 (6 bases). The sequence was obtained from a man in his 70s with non-small cell lung cancer. CDR3 protein: CTSSRQGNEQFF. Here the CDR3 DNA reads TGTACCAGCAGCCGTCAGGGGAACGAGCAGTTCTTC.